This T cell receptor (beta chain) was retrieved from a study of blood T cell repertoires in COVID-19. About the study: Samples representing acute and convalescent COVID-19 were sourced from the United States, Italy and Spain. Sources were T cells, B-cell-depleted T cells, or PBMCs; the material itself was cDNA or gDNA.

The germline gives CDR1 SGHRS, CDR2 YFSETQ. The CDR3 length is 15 residues. V gave up 2 bases and J gave up 0 bases, with 12 bases separating them. Per the original data handling: Estimates of nucleated cell counts were drawn from the amplification of reference gene primers. Generated by immunoSEQ multiplex PCR, the TCRdb table keeps only in-frame clones and is missing some. The V and J calls and the clone size are those of that table, but D and trimming were determined from the DNA. The sample carries about 55,000 clones, over 75% recorded once. V gene TRBV5-1 combines with J gene TRBJ2-7, with a possible D match to TRBD1 (6 bases). The sequence came from a human donor in a cohort sampled during active COVID-19. Sequenced sample: peripheral blood. The CDR3 DNA reads as TGCGCCAGCAGCTTAGGACAGATGATCTCCTACGAGCAGTACTTC. This gives the protein CASSLGQMISYEQYF.